These 26 T cell receptor beta chains came from one sample sequenced in a study of neurological immune-mediated disorders. One entry per CDR3 protein, called by TCRdb with MiXCR from the 5' RACE reads. In the table there are 50,000 or so distinct CDR3 sequences, around 17% of which are singletons. The sample comprised PBMCs. The origin of the receptors is a man aged 55 to 70 in good health.

In the case of this clonotype: A much larger clone is a single base away; this may be a read error. The J gene is TRBJ2-5, the V gene TRBV7-9; TRBD2 is a possible D gene (6 bases). Germline assignment: CDR1 SEHNR and CDR2 FQNEAQ (reference sequence). The CDR3 is made up of 15 amino acids. CDR3 in DNA: TGTGCCAGCAGCTTAGGGGGGAGGAGGCTAGAGACCCGGTACTTC. Amino acids: CASSLGGRRLETRYF.

Regarding this clonotype: No conserved phenylalanine or tryptophan ends this CDR3, so it is likely a read error. The limits of the CDR3 on the DNA are not certain, so only TCRdb's listed CDR3 is given. The chain employs TRBV29-1 and TRBJ2-7; the table gives TRBD1 as D, unverified against the DNA. The CDR3 length is 15 residues, termini included. Germline lookup yields CDR1 SQVTM and CDR2 ANQGSEA. This CDR3 reads CSVEVPSGISYEQYI.

This clonotype occurred once. The V call is TRBV7-2, the J call TRBJ2-7; possible D gene TRBD2, 8 bases. Deletions cut 5 bases from V and 2 bases from J, with 13 bases between. Germline V lookup: CDR1 SGHTA, CDR2 FQGNSA. CDR3 size: 14 residues. The CDR3 nucleotides are TGTGCCAGCAGCCGGGAGGGGGCTGCCTACGAGCAGTACTTC. It is translated as CASSREGAAYEQYF.

This clonotype was recorded many times. V gene TRBV9 combines with J gene TRBJ1-2; D remains ambiguous. The CDR3 contains 14 residues. The germline V gene has CDR1 SGDLS and CDR2 YYNGEE. V gave up 3 bases and J gave up 4 bases, with 13 bases separating them. The CDR3 nucleotides are TGTGCCAGCAGCGCGACGGTGGCCTCCTATGGCTACACCTTC. Translating gives CASSATVASYGYTF.

The J gene is TRBJ1-1, the V gene TRBV7-9; no firm D call. The length of the CDR3 is 13 residues. The V gene's germline CDR1 is SEHNR and CDR2 FQNEAQ (reference sequence). V was shortened by 5 bases and J by 8 bases, with 15 bases between the two germline ends. CDR3 in DNA: TGTGCCAGCAGCCCCTATGGGTGTCCAGAAGCTTTCTTT. It encodes CASSPYGCPEAFF.

There are many counts of this clonotype. The V gene is TRBV9, the J gene TRBJ1-4, with 10 bases lining up with TRBD1. The CDR3 covers 15 residues. V was pared by 4 bases and J by 5 bases, with 5 bases of the junction left unmatched. The V gene's germline CDR1 is SGDLS and CDR2 YYNGEE. The CDR3 protein is CASSPRQGANEKLFF. DNA of the CDR3: TGTGCCAGCAGCCCGCGACAGGGGGCGAATGAAAAACTGTTTTTT.

This clonotype was seen repeatedly, ten times or more. The chain couples TRBV7-2 to TRBJ2-3; D is uncertain. This CDR3 region has 13 residues. Germline CDR1 is SGHTA and CDR2 is FQGNSA. V was trimmed by 4 bases and J by 6 bases, leaving 11 bases between them. The CDR3 region has the DNA TGTGCCAGCAGCTCCGCCCCGTGGGATACGCAGTATTTT. It specifies CASSSAPWDTQYF.

This clonotype came up many times. The V call is TRBV12-3 or TRBV12-4, the J call TRBJ1-4; D gene uncertain. The CDR3 spans 14 residues. V was clipped by 5 bases and J by 7 bases, with 14 bases between them. The CDR3 region is CASSINPLPEKLFF. CDR3 bases: TGTGCCAGCAGTATAAACCCCCTCCCTGAAAAACTGTTTTTT.

This clonotype has more than one count but fewer than ten. The chain joins TRBV20-1 to TRBJ2-5, with TRBD2 as a possible D gene (6 bases). This CDR3 has 13 amino acids. V was shortened by 0 bases and J by 5 bases, with 10 bases between the two germline ends. CDR1 is DFQATT, CDR2 SNEGSKA, per germline (reference sequence). The CDR3 DNA reads as TGCAGTGCTAGAGAGGGAGGAGTCGAGACCCAGTACTTC. This codes for CSAREGGVETQYF.

Many counts were recorded for this clonotype. The chain uses TRBV3-1 and TRBJ1-5; D uncertain. The V end lost 6 bases, the J end lost 0 bases, and 12 bases lay between the germline ends. The CDR3 spans 15 residues. Germline CDR1 LGHDT, CDR2 YNNKEL (reference sequence). CDR3 amino acids: CASSNAVDSNQPQHF. For the CDR3, the DNA is TGTGCCAGCAGTAATGCAGTGGATAGCAATCAGCCCCAGCATTTT.

This clonotype turned up a few times. The V gene is TRBV6-5, the J gene TRBJ2-3, with a possible D match to TRBD2 (6 bases). The CDR3 has 15 amino acids. Per germline, CDR1 MNHEY and CDR2 SVGAGI. The ends were cut back, 2 bases at V and 0 bases at J, with 9 bases in the middle. CDR3 bases: TGTGCCAGCAGTTACCAGCGGGCTAGCACAGATACGCAGTATTTT. Translation gives CASSYQRASTDTQYF.

This clonotype has ten or more counts. The chain is built from TRBV7-2 and TRBJ2-5; 9 bases match TRBD2. This CDR3 comprises 16 residues. Germline V gene lookup returns CDR1 SGHTA and CDR2 FQGNSA. The trim removed 1 base at V and 6 bases at J, leaving 9 bases unmatched. The CDR3 sequence is CASSLVGSGRTKTQYF. Here the CDR3 DNA reads TGTGCCAGCAGCTTAGTAGGTAGCGGGAGAACTAAGACCCAGTACTTC.

This clonotype has a count of ten or more. The gene calls are TRBV14 and TRBJ1-6; D possibly corresponds to TRBD1 (5 bases). Germline V lookup: CDR1 SGHDN, CDR2 FVKESK. Trimming removed 1 base from V and 3 bases from J, with 7 bases in between. This CDR3 comprises 15 residues. For the CDR3, the DNA is TGTGCCAGCAGCCAAGCGGGGGTCTATAATTCACCCCTCCACTTT. Translation gives CASSQAGVYNSPLHF.

In its sample, this clonotype was seen many times. The chain employs TRBV29-1 and TRBJ1-5, with unresolved D. There are 13 residues in the CDR3. Between the trimmed V and J ends, which lost 4 bases and 4 bases, there was a span of 11 bases. Germline-derived CDR1 and CDR2 are SQVTM and ANQGSEA. The CDR3 bases are TGCAGCGTTGTCGCCAGTGGGAATCAGCCCCAGCATTTT. As protein: CSVVASGNQPQHF.

This clonotype has at least ten counts. The J gene is TRBJ2-3, the V gene TRBV28; TRBD1 or TRBD2 may be the D gene (5 bases each). V was cut by 4 bases and J by 0 bases, with 11 bases left in between. This CDR3 is 15 amino acids long. Germline-derived CDR1 and CDR2 are MDHEN and SYDVKM. For the CDR3, the DNA is TGTGCCAGCAGTTCGTCTTGGGGGAGCACAGATACGCAGTATTTT. Residues: CASSSSWGSTDTQYF.

This clonotype was counted a few times. The J gene is TRBJ1-3, the V gene TRBV6-1; D gene ambiguous. This CDR3 has 13 residues. Trimming removed 5 bases from V and 4 bases from J, with 9 bases in between. Germline loops: CDR1 MNHNS, CDR2 SASEGT. The CDR3 protein is CASSSSPGNTIYF. In nucleotides, the CDR3 is TGTGCCAGCAGTTCATCCCCCGGAAACACCATATATTTT.

Many counts were recorded for this clonotype. The chain combines TRBV7-2 with TRBJ2-1, with 12 bases matching TRBD2. CDR1 and CDR2 from the germline V gene are SGHTA and FQGNSA. V gave up 3 bases and J gave up 8 bases; unmatched junction bases: 2. CDR3 size: 14 residues. The CDR3 loop is CASSLTSGSDEQFF. CDR3 nucleotide sequence: TGTGCCAGCAGCTTGACTAGCGGGAGCGATGAGCAGTTCTTC.

A note on this clonotype: With a much larger clone just one base away, this may be a read error. This rearrangement joins TRBV25-1 to TRBJ2-5, with 9 bases lining up with TRBD1. With 3 bases clipped from V and 1 base from J, the junction kept 3 bases outside the gene matches. In germline, CDR1 is MGHDK, CDR2 SYGVNS. The CDR3 contains 15 residues. CDR3 amino acids: CASSDRTGVQETQYF. The CDR3 DNA reads TGTGCCAGCAGTGATCGGACAGGGGTCCAAGAGACCCAGTACTTC.

This clonotype was seen repeatedly, ten times or more. This rearrangement joins TRBV6-5 to TRBJ1-1; 8 nucleotides agree with TRBD1. This CDR3 is built from 14 residues. Germline CDR1 is MNHEY and CDR2 is SVGAGI. Trimming removed 4 bases from V and 5 bases from J; junction bases left unmatched: 6. This CDR3 is CASSFNRGATEAFF. The CDR3 coding sequence is TGTGCCAGCAGTTTCAACAGGGGGGCGACTGAAGCTTTCTTT.

This clonotype occurred many times. CDR3 DNA sequence: TGTGCCAGCAGCCGGTCGGGAGGGGATGAAAAACTGTTTTTT. Protein: CASSRSGGDEKLFF. V is TRBV7-9 and J is TRBJ1-4, with D possibly being TRBD1 (5 bases). Trimming removed 5 bases at V and 6 bases at J, with 13 bases between. CDR3 length: 14 residues. Germline V gene sequence: CDR1 SEHNR, CDR2 FQNEAQ (reference sequence). Based on the CDR3 plus reference TRBV7-9 and TRBJ1-4, the full variable domain is DTGVSQNPRHKITKRGQNVTFRCDPISEHNRLYWYRQTLGQGPEFLTYFQNEAQLEKSRLLSDRFSAERPKGSFSTLEIQRTEQGDSAMYLCASSRSGGDEKLFFGSGTQLSVL.

This clonotype came up many times. The chain links TRBV7-2 to TRBJ1-5, with no clear D. Germline CDR1 SGHTA, CDR2 FQGNSA. Trimming removed 4 bases from V and 1 base from J, with 11 bases in between. CDR3 size: 15 residues. Here the CDR3 DNA reads TGTGCCAGCAGCTCAGCATTTGGGAGCAATCAGCCCCAGCATTTT. Protein product: CASSSAFGSNQPQHF.

About this clonotype itself: Since the CDR3 does not end with the conserved phenylalanine or tryptophan, this likely comes from a read error. This rearrangement joins TRBV6-6 to TRBJ2-3; weak D call: TRBD1 (5 bases). Germline values: CDR1 MNHNY, CDR2 SVGAGI (reference sequence). V gave up 7 bases and J gave up 1 base, with 15 bases separating them. The CDR3 is 15 residues long. The CDR3 spells CASNSHRLGTDTQYS. The CDR3 bases are TGTGCCAGCAATTCTCACAGGTTGGGCACAGATACGCAGTATTCT.

The CDR3 reads CASSLGGQGTLGTNVLTF. CDR3 bases: TGTGCCAGCAGCTTAGGGGGACAGGGTACGCTGGGGACCAACGTCCTGACTTTC. The chain carries TRBV7-6 and TRBJ2-6; 9 bases fit TRBD1. The germline CDR1 and CDR2 sequences are SGHVS and FNYEAQ. This CDR3 spans 18 amino acids. Trimming at V came to 1 base and at J to 8 bases, leaving 12 bases not matched to a gene.

This clonotype was detected ten times or more. The chain links TRBV12-3 or TRBV12-4 to TRBJ2-5, with 7 bases lining up with TRBD1. This CDR3 has 14 residues. Germline trimming cut 7 bases from V and 6 bases from J; bases unmatched to any gene: 11. This CDR3 reads CASNPSTGTKTQYF. Written as DNA, the CDR3 is TGTGCCAGCAACCCATCGACAGGGACAAAGACCCAGTACTTC.

This clonotype was counted many times. The rearrangement links TRBV7-2 to TRBJ2-2, with TRBD2 matching 7 bases. CDR3 length: 18 amino acids. V shed 5 bases and J 5 bases; nucleotides not matched to a gene: 17. Germline-derived CDR1 and CDR2 are SGHTA and FQGNSA. The CDR3 loop reads CASSPQVFGGSGTGELFF. CDR3 nucleotide sequence: TGTGCCAGCAGCCCCCAGGTTTTCGGCGGGAGCGGAACCGGGGAGCTGTTTTTT.

This clonotype was counted a single time. The genes are TRBV20-1 and TRBJ2-7; D call uncertain. Germline loops: CDR1 DFQATT, CDR2 SNEGSKA (reference sequence). V was shortened by 3 bases and J by 3 bases, with 6 bases between the two germline ends. This CDR3 region has 11 residues. CDR3 in DNA: TGCAGTGCTAGCGATTACTACGAGCAGTACTTC. Amino acids: CSASDYYEQYF.